These 24 T cell receptor beta chains came from one sample sequenced in a study of T cell responses to AZD1222 COVID-19 vaccine. Generated by immunoSEQ multiplex PCR, the TCRdb table keeps only in-frame clones and is missing some. The sample has about 160,000 clones, 91% seen once. The sequencing here drew on peripheral blood, taken on day 0 of AZD1222 vaccination. These receptors were taken from an adult in good health.

The CDR3 coding sequence is TGTGCCAGCAGAGAGGGAAATCAGCCCCAGCATTTT. This encodes CASREGNQPQHF. The rearrangement links TRBV25-1 to TRBJ1-5; D call uncertain. Trimming cost V 6 bases and J 4 bases, with 7 bases left between them. Germline CDR1 is MGHDK and CDR2 is SYGVNS. This CDR3 has 12 residues.

The genes are TRBV12-3 or TRBV12-4 and TRBJ2-7; D ambiguous. The CDR3 covers 9 residues. Trimming cost V 9 bases and J 12 bases, with 12 bases left between them. CDR3: CARRELWYF. The CDR3 bases are TGTGCCAGAAGAGAGTTATGGTACTTC.

The chain uses TRBV4-3 and TRBJ1-2; the D is unclear. The germline gives CDR1 LGHNA, CDR2 YSLEER. V lost 4 bases to trimming and J lost 8 bases, with 14 bases between them. This CDR3 comprises 13 residues. CDR3 sequence (DNA): TGCGCCAGCAGCCGGACCCCGGAGGGCGGCTACACCTTC. As protein: CASSRTPEGGYTF.

This clone was seen a single time. The chain employs TRBV11-2 and TRBJ2-2; D is possibly TRBD1 (5 bases). This CDR3 is built from 14 residues. The V gene's germline CDR1 is SGHAT and CDR2 FQNNGV. V was clipped by 1 base and J by 8 bases, with 11 bases between them. CDR3 region: CASSLGSGMGELFF. CDR3 DNA: TGTGCCAGCAGCTTAGGTTCAGGGATGGGGGAGCTGTTTTTT.

The chain recombines TRBV7-2 with TRBJ1-5; TRBD1 matches 8 bases. The germline CDR1 and CDR2 sequences are SGHTA and FQGNSA. This CDR3 is 14 amino acids long. After removal of 4 bases from V and 5 bases from J, the junction contained 4 bases not matched to a gene. CDR3 sequence: CASSSATGDQPQHF. In nucleotides, the CDR3 is TGTGCCAGCAGCTCGGCGACAGGGGATCAGCCCCAGCATTTT.

The gene calls are TRBV25-1 and TRBJ1-1; D ambiguous. Germline values: CDR1 MGHDK, CDR2 SYGVNS. Deletions cut 1 base from V and 11 bases from J, with 14 bases between. CDR3 size: 13 residues. CDR3 DNA sequence: TGTGCCAGCAGTGAATTTGGATATTCGGCCGCTTTCTTT. This translates into CASSEFGYSAAFF.

The CDR3 region has the DNA TGTGCCAGCAGTTACGGAGGACTAGCCCCCCTGCTTCGGTTCTTC. As protein: CASSYGGLAPLLRFF. V and J are TRBV6-2 or TRBV6-3 and TRBJ2-1; 8 nucleotides line up with TRBD2. Germline V gene lookup returns CDR1 MNHEY and CDR2 SVGEGT. J lost 15 bases, V lost 2 bases, and 15 bases had no gene match. The CDR3 has 15 amino acids.

This chain connects TRBV6-2 or TRBV6-3 to TRBJ2-7; D possibly uses TRBD1 or TRBD2 (5 bases each). The CDR3 covers 12 residues. Germline assignment: CDR1 MNHEY and CDR2 SVGEGT. V dropped 5 bases and J dropped 8 bases, with 13 bases sitting between them. CDR3 sequence reads: CASSPGRGQQYF. The CDR3 nucleotides read TGTGCCAGCAGTCCGGGAAGGGGACAGCAGTACTTC.

The chain has TRBV30 and TRBJ1-1, with TRBD1 identical over 8 bases. CDR1 GTSNPN and CDR2 SVGIG come from the germline V gene (reference sequence). The CDR3 runs 15 residues. V lost 2 bases and J lost 10; bases outside the gene matches: 15. Written as DNA, the CDR3 is TGTGCCTGGAGTCCTGCATATAGACAGGGGCGAAGAGCTTTCTTT. Translation: CAWSPAYRQGRRAFF.

This rearrangement joins TRBV28 to TRBJ1-1; D not resolved. This CDR3 region has 15 residues. V lost 3 bases, J lost 1 base, and 12 bases lay in between. The germline gives CDR1 MDHEN, CDR2 SYDVKM. CDR3 loop: CASSFLLGSNTEAFF. CDR3 sequence (DNA): TGTGCCAGCAGTTTCCTCTTGGGGTCGAACACTGAAGCTTTCTTT.

The J gene is TRBJ1-2, the V gene TRBV28; no reliable D call. Germline assignment: CDR1 MDHEN and CDR2 SYDVKM. This CDR3 is built from 13 residues. Trimming stripped 2 bases from V and 10 bases from J, with 14 bases between. This chain's CDR3 is CASSLESFGLYTF. The CDR3 DNA sequence: TGTGCCAGCAGTTTAGAGAGTTTTGGTCTCTACACCTTC.

Comments on this clone: One end of the junction does not line up with germline, which may come from a read error. This rearrangement joins TRBV4-2 to TRBJ1-1, with D possibly being TRBD1 (5 bases). Germline assignment: CDR1 LGHNA and CDR2 YNFKEQ. The CDR3 is 14 amino acids. The CDR3 is CASSQPGMKTEAFF. Written as DNA, the CDR3 is TGTGCCAGCAGCCAGCCAGGGATGAAGACTGAAGCTTTCTTT.

Details on this clone: The same CDR3 also results from other DNA sequences found in this sample. The chain links TRBV20-1 to TRBJ1-1; no firm D call. The CDR3 runs 12 residues. CDR1 DFQATT and CDR2 SNEGSKA come from the germline V gene (reference sequence). The V end lost 3 bases, the J end lost 4 bases, and 9 bases lay between the germline ends. This chain's CDR3 is CSASRDSTEAFF. The CDR3 DNA is TGCAGTGCTAGTCGGGATTCCACTGAAGCTTTCTTT.

The CDR3 bases are TGTGCCAGCAGGCTAACGACTAGCGGGAGGTTGGAGACCCAGTACTTC. Its protein is CASRLTTSGRLETQYF. This chain uses TRBV27 with TRBJ2-5; TRBD2 aligns across 13 bases. J lost 5 bases, V lost 6 bases, and 9 bases had no gene match. Per the germline V gene, CDR1 is MNHEY and CDR2 is SMNVEV (reference sequence). The length of the CDR3 is 16 residues.

This clone showed up just a few times. The rearrangement uses TRBV11-2 and TRBJ1-1; D gene ambiguous. Germline values: CDR1 SGHAT, CDR2 FQNNGV. The CDR3 covers 12 residues. Trimming left V 5 bases short and J 0 bases short, with 4 bases between. CDR3 loop: CASSLMNTEAFF. CDR3 sequence (DNA): TGTGCCAGCAGCCTAATGAACACTGAAGCTTTCTTT.

This clone was counted between two and nine times. One end of the junction varies from germline; a read error may be responsible. V is TRBV28 and J is TRBJ1-2; TRBD1 might be the D (5 bases). The CDR3 has 9 residues. CDR1 MDHEN and CDR2 SYDVKM come from the germline V gene. In DNA, the CDR3 is TGTGCCAGCAGTTTAGGGGACCCCTTC. It codes for CASSLGDPF.

The chain uses TRBV6-5 and TRBJ1-1; 9 bases are a match to TRBD1. Per the germline V gene, CDR1 is MNHEY and CDR2 is SVGAGI. This CDR3 has 14 residues. J lost 4 bases, V lost 6 bases, and 6 bases had no gene match. The CDR3 DNA follows: TGTGCCAGCAGGCACAGGGGGCGGGTCACTGAAGCTTTCTTT. Its protein product is CASRHRGRVTEAFF.

The genes are TRBV18 and TRBJ1-1; D remains unclear. Trimming cost V 5 bases and J 8 bases, with 18 bases left between them. CDR3 length equals 14 residues. Germline CDR1 is KGHSH and CDR2 is LQKENI. In DNA, the CDR3 is TGTGCCAGCTCAGCTTCCGAGGGAGGGTCGGAAGCTTTCTTT. Translated, it gives CASSASEGGSEAFF. Full variable domain (outside the CDR3, taken from reference TRBV18 and TRBJ1-1): NAGVMQNPRHLVRRRGQEARLRCSPMKGHSHVYWYRQLPEEGLKFMVYLQKENIIDESGMPKERFSAEFPKEGPSILRIQQVVRGDSAAYFCASSASEGGSEAFFGQGTRLTVV.

The chain is built from TRBV23-1 and TRBJ1-5; D unresolved. TRBV23-1 is sorted into the ORF group, with uncertain function. V was shortened by 8 bases and J by 5 bases, with 7 bases between the two germline ends. The CDR3 extends over 11 amino acids. The CDR3 DNA is TGCGCCAGCCTGGCGGATCAGCCCCAGCATTTT. Its translation is CASLADQPQHF.

The V gene is TRBV5-1, the J gene TRBJ2-5, with D tentatively TRBD2 (5 bases). Trimming removed 6 bases from V and 1 base from J, with 13 bases in between. Germline CDR1 is SGHRS and CDR2 is YFSETQ. This CDR3 spans 14 amino acids. CDR3 sequence (DNA): TGCGCCAGCACCTCTCTAGAGGGCCAAGAGACCCAGTACTTC. Its translation: CASTSLEGQETQYF.

The chain employs TRBV4-3 and TRBJ2-2; 9 positions agree with TRBD1. CDR3 length equals 17 residues. Germline CDR1 and CDR2: LGHNA and YSLEER. After removal of 1 base from V and 6 bases from J, the junction contained 9 bases not matched to a gene. The CDR3 sequence: CASSQVVSGQGSGELFF. CDR3 nucleotide sequence: TGCGCCAGCAGCCAAGTCGTGTCGGGACAGGGTTCCGGGGAGCTGTTTTTT.

V usage is TRBV4-3 and J usage is TRBJ1-4, with 7 bases aligning to TRBD1. The germline V gene has CDR1 LGHNA and CDR2 YSLEER. Losses at the gene ends were 4 bases for V and 8 bases for J; bases not matched to a gene: 10. CDR3 length: 15 residues. The CDR3, as DNA: TGCGCCAGCAGCCCCACCCCAGGGGGGCGAGAAAAACTGTTTTTT. The encoded protein is CASSPTPGGREKLFF.

V and J are TRBV12-3 or TRBV12-4 and TRBJ2-7, with D possibly TRBD2 on 6 matching bases. CDR3 size: 13 residues. V shed 4 bases and J shed 5 bases, with 12 bases lying between them. The CDR3: CASSSPGGDEQYF. For the CDR3, the DNA is TGTGCCAGCAGTTCCCCAGGAGGGGACGAGCAGTACTTC.

The chain is built from TRBV15 and TRBJ1-6; the match to TRBD1 covers 9 bases. CDR3 length equals 16 residues. CDR1 LNHNV and CDR2 YYDKDF come from the germline V gene (reference sequence). With V trimmed by 5 bases and J by 5 bases, 7 bases remained unmatched. CDR3 loop: CATSYSRTGDNSPLHF. Written as DNA, the CDR3 is TGTGCCACCAGCTACTCTCGGACAGGGGATAATTCACCCCTCCACTTT.